The 17 T cell receptor beta chains in this list originate from one sample, sequenced in a study of blood T cell repertoires in COVID-19. This table comes from immunoSEQ multiplex PCR, and its TCRdb copy is limited to in-frame clones, with some not included. Altogether around 250,000 clones are present, approximately 91% being singletons, with the ten largest covering 0.94%. The sample taken for sequencing was peripheral blood. The receptors were gathered from a woman in her forties who had recovered from COVID-19.

This clone was seen once. The chain is built from TRBV19 and TRBJ1-2, with 9 bases aligning to TRBD1. Germline V CDR1 and CDR2: LNHDA, SQIVND (reference sequence). The CDR3 length is 13 residues. Trimming at V came to 5 bases and at J to 13 bases, leaving 11 bases not matched to a gene. CDR3 nucleotide sequence: TGTGCCAGTAGTGGGACCGGGACAGGGCTCTCCACCTTC. It specifies CASSGTGTGLSTF.

The chain is built from TRBV11-3 and TRBJ2-2; D remains unclear. The V and J ends lost 0 bases and 1 base respectively, with 6 bases between them. The CDR3 extends over 15 amino acids. Germline V gene lookup returns CDR1 SGHNT and CDR2 YENEEA. CDR3 protein: CASSLDNRNTGELFF. The CDR3 DNA reads TGTGCCAGCAGCTTAGATAATCGGAACACCGGGGAGCTGTTTTTT.

V and J are TRBV5-6 and TRBJ2-5; 10 positions agree with TRBD2. CDR3 length equals 16 residues. From germline, CDR1 is SGHDT and CDR2 YYEEEE. J lost 5 bases, V lost 0 bases, and 7 bases had no gene match. The CDR3, as DNA: TGTGCCAGCAGCTTGGAGCGGGGGGGACAGGCGGAGACCCAGTACTTC. Translating gives CASSLERGGQAETQYF.

The CDR3 region is CASSEAGTGSRLAKNIQYF. The DNA of the CDR3 is TGCGCCAGCAGTGAGGCCGGGACAGGTAGCCGATTAGCCAAAAACATTCAGTACTTC. The gene calls are TRBV10-1 and TRBJ2-4; 8 bases line up with TRBD1. CDR3 length: 19 amino acids. CDR1 and CDR2 from the germline V gene are WNHNN and SYGVQD (reference sequence). The V segment lost 2 bases and the J segment 0 bases; nucleotides outside the gene matches: 12.

The V and J genes are TRBV6-6 and TRBJ1-1; no clear D gene. Trimming took 8 bases from V and 4 from J, leaving 20 bases between them. CDR1 and CDR2 from the germline V gene are MNHNY and SVGAGI (reference sequence). CDR3 length: 15 amino acids. CDR3 sequence reads: CASGDRGRVGTEAFF. The CDR3 nucleotides read TGTGCCAGCGGAGACCGAGGGCGGGTGGGCACTGAAGCTTTCTTT.

The chain joins TRBV27 to TRBJ1-5; D possibly corresponds to TRBD1 (6 bases). The germline V gene encodes CDR1 MNHEY and CDR2 SMNVEV (reference sequence). This CDR3 comprises 12 residues. The V end was cut by 10 bases, the J end by 4 bases, with 11 bases between. The CDR3 region has the DNA TGTGCCACCCGGACAGTGAATCAGCCCCAGCATTTT. It translates to CATRTVNQPQHF.

This chain links TRBV3-1 (or the pseudogene TRBV3-2) with TRBJ1-1; D call uncertain. Germline CDR1 is LGHDT and CDR2 is YNNKEL (reference sequence). V gave up 1 base and J gave up 11 bases, with 11 bases separating them. This CDR3 comprises 12 residues. The CDR3 sequence: CASSQGEGNAFF. Here the CDR3 DNA reads TGTGCCAGCAGCCAAGGGGAGGGCAACGCTTTCTTT.

The rearrangement links TRBV19 to TRBJ2-3; 12 bases fit TRBD2. The germline V gene has CDR1 LNHDA and CDR2 SQIVND (reference sequence). The junction had 2 bases not matched to a gene; V was cut back by 3 bases and J by 4 bases. The CDR3 length is 15 residues. CDR3 DNA: TGTGCCAGTAGTATGGGACTAGCGGGCTCAGATACGCAGTATTTT. Its protein product is CASSMGLAGSDTQYF.

Only a few counts were recorded for this clone. The V gene is TRBV6-4, the J gene TRBJ1-6, with TRBD1 matching 7 bases. The CDR3 runs to 14 residues. Germline lookup yields CDR1 MRHNA and CDR2 SNTAGT. J gave up 7 bases and V 2 bases, and 2 bases lay outside the gene matches. The CDR3 here is CASSDGTANSPLHF. The CDR3, as DNA: TGTGCCAGCAGTGACGGGACAGCGAATTCACCCCTCCACTTT.

In this sample, this clone turned up many times. This chain links TRBV7-9 with TRBJ2-7, with D perhaps matching TRBD1 (5 bases). Germline values: CDR1 SEHNR, CDR2 FQNEAQ (reference sequence). V was cut by 4 bases and J by 2 bases, with 9 bases left in between. This CDR3 spans 13 amino acids. The CDR3, as DNA: TGTGCCAGCAGCTCAGGCAGGGCCTACGAGCAGTACTTC. This sequence encodes CASSSGRAYEQYF.

The rearrangement links TRBV2 to TRBJ1-1; D is unresolved. Between the trimmed V and J ends, which lost 6 bases and 5 bases, there was a span of 7 bases. The germline V gene has CDR1 SNHLY and CDR2 FYNNEI. The CDR3 runs to 11 residues. CDR3 sequence reads: CASSAYTEAFF. Here the CDR3 DNA reads TGTGCCAGCAGCGCCTATACTGAAGCTTTCTTT.

The chain uses TRBV5-1 and TRBJ2-6; D uncertain. V was trimmed by 3 bases and J by 0 bases, leaving 13 bases between them. This CDR3 is built from 17 residues. The germline gives CDR1 SGHRS, CDR2 YFSETQ. In nucleotides, the CDR3 is TGCGCCAGCAGCTGGGCAGGCCAAAGCTCTGGGGCCAACGTCCTGACTTTC. This translates into CASSWAGQSSGANVLTF.

In this sample, this clone turned up a few times. The chain combines TRBV28 with TRBJ2-2; D not certain. Germline values: CDR1 MDHEN, CDR2 SYDVKM. CDR3 length: 14 residues. V was clipped by 6 bases and J by 7 bases, with 15 bases between them. The CDR3 region has the DNA TGTGCCAGCAGCCCCGCACCACAGAGCGGGGAGCTGTTTTTT. This codes for CASSPAPQSGELFF.

The CDR3 nucleotides read TGTGCCAGCAGCCAAACCAGCGGGAGCACAGATACGCAGTATTTT. Translated, it gives CASSQTSGSTDTQYF. The chain links TRBV14 to TRBJ2-3; possibly TRBD2 for D (6 bases). This CDR3 is built from 15 residues. Trimming removed 2 bases from V and 0 bases from J, with 9 bases in between. Germline CDR1 is SGHDN and CDR2 is FVKESK. The full variable domain, completed using reference TRBV14 and TRBJ2-3, is EAGVTQFPSHSVIEKGQTVTLRCDPISGHDNLYWYRRVMGKEIKFLLHFVKESKQDESGMPNNRFLAERTGGTYSTLKVQPAELEDSGVYFCASSQTSGSTDTQYFGPGTRLTVL.

This clone was observed once. The CDR3, as DNA: TGTGCCTGGAGTGCCAATCGAGCGGGGAAGGGCGATACGCAGTATTTT. Protein: CAWSANRAGKGDTQYF. This rearrangement joins TRBV30 to TRBJ2-3; TRBD2 matches at 7 bases. Unmatched junction bases numbered 13, after V lost 1 base and J lost 6 bases. The CDR3 is made up of 16 amino acids. The germline CDR1 and CDR2 sequences are GTSNPN and SVGIG (reference sequence).

The V gene is TRBV19, the J gene TRBJ1-4, with 7 bases fitting TRBD1. CDR1 is LNHDA, CDR2 SQIVND, per germline (reference sequence). Unmatched junction bases numbered 20, after V lost 8 bases and J lost 2 bases. This CDR3 has 19 residues. Written as DNA, the CDR3 is TGTGCCAGTCGACGAACTCTTTCGACAGGGTGGGGGACTAATGAAAAACTGTTTTTT. Translated: CASRRTLSTGWGTNEKLFF.

This chain uses TRBV6-5 with TRBJ2-7, with 11 bases matching TRBD1. Germline lookup yields CDR1 MNHEY and CDR2 SVGAGI. V gave up 6 bases and J gave up 6 bases; unmatched junction bases: 7. The length of the CDR3 is 14 residues. The CDR3, as DNA: TGTGCCAGCAGGGCTACCGGGACAGGGGGCGAGCAGTACTTC. Its protein is CASRATGTGGEQYF.